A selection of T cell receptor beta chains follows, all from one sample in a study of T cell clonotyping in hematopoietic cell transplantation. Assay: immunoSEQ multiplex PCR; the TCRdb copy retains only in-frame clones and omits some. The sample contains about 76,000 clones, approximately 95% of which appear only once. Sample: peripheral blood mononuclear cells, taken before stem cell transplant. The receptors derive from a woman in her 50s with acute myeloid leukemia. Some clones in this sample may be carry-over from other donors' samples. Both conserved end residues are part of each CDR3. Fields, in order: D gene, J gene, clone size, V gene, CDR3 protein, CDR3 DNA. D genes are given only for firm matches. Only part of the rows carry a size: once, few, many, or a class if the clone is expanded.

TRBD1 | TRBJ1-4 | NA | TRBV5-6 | CASSQLTGINQNEKLFF | TGTGCCAGCAGCCAACTGACAGGGATCAACCAGAATGAAAAACTGTTTTTT
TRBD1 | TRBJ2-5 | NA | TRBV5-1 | CASSLQGSWETQYF | TGCGCCAGCAGCTTACAGGGGAGTTGGGAGACCCAGTACTTC
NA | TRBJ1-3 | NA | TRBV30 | CAWRGRIAGNTIYF | TGTGCCTGGAGGGGGCGCATTGCCGGAAACACCATATATTTT
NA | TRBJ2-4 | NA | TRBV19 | CASNQGSIQYF | TGTGCCAGTAACCAGGGCTCCATTCAGTACTTC
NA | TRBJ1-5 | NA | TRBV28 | CASSLDNQPQHF | TGTGCCAGCAGTTTAGACAATCAGCCCCAGCATTTT
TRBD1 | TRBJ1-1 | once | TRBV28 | CASSRGQRNTEAFF | TGTGCCAGCAGTCGGGGACAGAGAAACACTGAAGCTTTCTTT
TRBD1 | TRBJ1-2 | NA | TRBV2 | CASSEAGDRGYTF | TGTGCCAGCAGTGAAGCGGGGGACAGGGGTTACACCTTC
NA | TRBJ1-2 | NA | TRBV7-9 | CASSLASTGITF | TGTGCCAGCAGCTTAGCGTCGACAGGCATCACCTTC
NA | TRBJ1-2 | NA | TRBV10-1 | CASSAYGFYGYTF | TGCGCCAGCAGTGCTTACGGATTCTATGGCTACACCTTC
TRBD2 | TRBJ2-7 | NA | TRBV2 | CASRSSGTLDYEQYF | TGTGCCAGCAGATCAAGCGGGACTCTGGACTACGAGCAGTACTTC
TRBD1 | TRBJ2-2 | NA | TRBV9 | CASSALLTGGWTGELFF | TGTGCCAGCAGCGCCCTCCTCACAGGGGGCTGGACCGGGGAGCTGTTTTTT
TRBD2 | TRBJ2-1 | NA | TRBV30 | CAWSIGLAGTEQFF | TGTGCCTGGAGTATTGGACTAGCGGGAACTGAGCAGTTCTTC
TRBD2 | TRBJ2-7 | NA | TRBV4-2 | CASSQEKREPYEQYF | TGTGCCAGCAGCCAAGAGAAGCGGGAACCCTACGAGCAGTACTTC
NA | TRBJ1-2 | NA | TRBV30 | CAWRGIVYGYTF | TGTGCCTGGAGGGGGATAGTATATGGCTACACCTTC
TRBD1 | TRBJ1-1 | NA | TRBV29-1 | CSASRGAQGAFF | TGCAGCGCTAGCAGGGGGGCACAGGGAGCTTTCTTT
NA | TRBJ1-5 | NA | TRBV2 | CASSEAGEFSQPQHF | TGTGCCAGCAGTGAAGCGGGAGAGTTTAGTCAGCCCCAGCATTTT
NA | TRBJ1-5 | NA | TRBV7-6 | CASSSGTGQPQHF | TGTGCCAGCAGCTCGGGGACTGGACAGCCCCAGCATTTT